Following are 21 T cell receptor beta chains from one sample sequenced in a study of cytomegalovirus exposure and HLA in healthy donors. The PCR contained 60 Vbeta and 13 Jbeta primers. Sequencing used immunoSEQ multiplex PCR; TCRdb keeps in-frame clones, though not all of them. Among 200,000 to 250,000 clones listed, approximately 80% were seen once. Sequences were obtained from PBMCs. The source is a man aged 50 to 60 in good health and CMV-seronegative.

This clone was counted between two and nine times. The chain recombines TRBV6-1 with TRBJ1-1; 8 bases fit TRBD1. The CDR3 consists of 13 residues. Germline lookup yields CDR1 MNHNS and CDR2 SASEGT. After removal of 11 bases from V and 6 bases from J, the junction contained 11 bases not matched to a gene. The CDR3 is CACSRGRSSEAFF. CDR3 nucleotide sequence: TGTGCCTGCTCCAGGGGGCGATCTTCTGAAGCTTTCTTT.

The chain recombines TRBV5-4 with TRBJ1-2; 7 bases fit TRBD1. J was trimmed by 0 bases and V by 0 bases; bases with no gene match: 2. Germline CDR1 SGHNT, CDR2 YYREEE (reference sequence). The CDR3 is 15 amino acids. The CDR3 is CASSLGQGANYGYTF. CDR3 sequence (DNA): TGTGCCAGCAGCTTGGGGCAGGGGGCTAACTATGGCTACACCTTC.

This clone was seen only a few times. The chain is built from TRBV28 and TRBJ1-2; TRBD1 matches at 9 bases. From germline, CDR1 is MDHEN and CDR2 SYDVKM. This CDR3 region has 15 residues. The trim removed 2 bases at V and 2 bases at J, leaving 3 bases unmatched. CDR3 in amino acids: CASSLGTGGNYGYTF. The CDR3 DNA follows: TGTGCCAGCAGTTTAGGTACAGGGGGCAACTATGGCTACACCTTC.

This chain uses TRBV4-1 with TRBJ2-5; tentatively, D is TRBD2 (6 bases). With the DNA end fitting TRBJ2-7 better, the J assignment may be wrong. The CDR3 extends over 13 amino acids. The V gene's germline CDR1 is MGHRA and CDR2 YSYEKL. The CDR3 reads CASSQGLDYEQYF. The DNA for the CDR3 is TGCGCCAGCAGCCAAGGACTAGATTACGAGCAGTACTTC.

This clone was seen more than once but under ten times. The CDR3 protein is CASSQGTSADTQYF. CDR3 DNA: TGTGCCAGCAGCCAAGGAACTAGCGCGGATACGCAGTATTTT. The chain has TRBV4-2 and TRBJ2-3; 7 nucleotides agree with TRBD2. V was pared by 1 base and J by 6 bases, with 4 bases of the junction left unmatched. This CDR3 has 14 residues. Germline assignment: CDR1 LGHNA and CDR2 YNFKEQ.

The chain combines TRBV18 with TRBJ2-5; no reliable D call. This CDR3 region has 13 residues. V dropped 1 base and J dropped 4 bases, with 7 bases sitting between them. Per germline, CDR1 KGHSH and CDR2 LQKENI. CDR3 residues: CASSPRVRETQYF. The DNA of the CDR3 is TGTGCCAGCTCACCACGCGTACGAGAGACCCAGTACTTC.

Regarding this clone: Other DNA sequences in this sample translate to the same CDR3. The V and J genes are TRBV28 and TRBJ1-4; 7 bases align to TRBD1. This CDR3 has 14 residues. Germline lookup yields CDR1 MDHEN and CDR2 SYDVKM. J was trimmed by 1 base and V by 4 bases; bases with no gene match: 0. The CDR3 reads CASSWTGTNEKLFF. CDR3 bases: TGTGCCAGCAGTTGGACAGGAACTAATGAAAAACTGTTTTTT.

This chain uses TRBV29-1 with TRBJ2-1; perhaps TRBD2 as D (5 bases). The CDR3 contains 13 residues. Germline-derived CDR1 and CDR2 are SQVTM and ANQGSEA. The V end lost 5 bases, the J end lost 4 bases, and 12 bases lay between the germline ends. Here the CDR3 reads CSVRWEFYNEQFF. The CDR3 nucleotides read TGCAGCGTTCGGTGGGAGTTTTACAATGAGCAGTTCTTC.

V is TRBV19 and J is TRBJ2-1; possible D gene TRBD2, 6 bases. Germline assignment: CDR1 LNHDA and CDR2 SQIVND (reference sequence). The CDR3 covers 16 residues. V was shortened by 3 bases and J by 4 bases, with 16 bases between the two germline ends. The CDR3 DNA is TGTGCCAGTAGTATTGGGAGGCCGGGGCCATACAATGAGCAGTTCTTC. Its protein product is CASSIGRPGPYNEQFF. Combining the CDR3 with reference TRBV19 and TRBJ2-1 gives the whole variable domain DGGITQSPKYLFRKEGQNVTLSCEQNLNHDAMYWYRQDPGQGLRLIYYSQIVNDFQKGDIAEGYSVSREKKESFPLTVTSAQKNPTAFYLCASSIGRPGPYNEQFFGPGTRLTVL.

The J gene is TRBJ1-6, the V gene TRBV9, with no clear D. The CDR3 has 16 residues. The germline CDR1 and CDR2 sequences are SGDLS and YYNGEE. V was cut by 0 bases and J by 0 bases, with 7 bases left in between. CDR3 in DNA: TGTGCCAGCAGCGTAGCACAGAGCTCCTATAATTCACCCCTCCACTTT. Protein product: CASSVAQSSYNSPLHF.

The chain has TRBV5-1 and TRBJ1-1; D not certain. The V gene lost 2 bases and the J gene lost 3 bases, with 11 bases spanning the gap. Looked up from germline, CDR1 is SGHRS and CDR2 is YFSETQ. CDR3 size: 14 residues. The CDR3 reads CASSFSGEDTEAFF. CDR3 in DNA: TGCGCCAGCAGCTTTTCGGGTGAGGACACTGAAGCTTTCTTT.

V is TRBV10-2 and J is TRBJ2-5; 8 bases are a match to TRBD1. The CDR3 extends over 13 amino acids. Trimming cost V 7 bases and J 5 bases; bases outside gene matches: 6. Germline lookup yields CDR1 WSHSY and CDR2 SAAADI. The CDR3 DNA sequence: TGCGCCAGCATCAAACAGGGGGACGAGACCCAGTACTTC. Its translation is CASIKQGDETQYF.

DNA of the CDR3: TGTGCCAGCCGTGCAGGGGGCGTGAACACTGAAGCTTTCTTT. Encoded protein: CASRAGGVNTEAFF. V and J are TRBV2 and TRBJ1-1; 8 nucleotides agree with TRBD1. Germline V lookup: CDR1 SNHLY, CDR2 FYNNEI. The trim removed 8 bases at V and 0 bases at J, leaving 5 bases unmatched. The CDR3 runs to 14 residues. Complete variable domain (other parts from reference TRBV2 and TRBJ1-1): EPEVTQTPSHQVTQMGQEVILRCVPISNHLYFYWYRQILGQKVEFLVSFYNNEISEKSEIFDDQFSVERPDGSNFTLKIRSTKLEDSAMYFCASRAGGVNTEAFFGQGTRLTVV.

V is TRBV27 and J is TRBJ2-7; D remains ambiguous. Germline CDR1 MNHEY, CDR2 SMNVEV (reference sequence). The CDR3 loop spans 14 amino acids. Trimming took 3 bases from V and 0 from J, leaving 9 bases between them. This CDR3 is CASSFGPGSYEQYF. Here the CDR3 DNA reads TGTGCCAGCAGTTTCGGCCCGGGCTCCTACGAGCAGTACTTC.

This clone is a singleton in its sample. This chain links TRBV9 with TRBJ2-2; 10 positions match TRBD1. V gave up 3 bases and J gave up 5 bases; unmatched junction bases: 7. This CDR3 is built from 16 residues. CDR1 and CDR2 (germline): SGDLS, YYNGEE. CDR3 nucleotides: TGTGCCAGCAGCGCTTCCGGGACAGGGGCAACCGGGGAGCTGTTTTTT. Amino acids: CASSASGTGATGELFF.

Worth noting for this clone: The sample has other DNA sequences that encode this CDR3 too. This chain uses TRBV27 with TRBJ2-7, with TRBD2 matching over 10 bases. J gave up 0 bases and V 6 bases, and 2 bases lay outside the gene matches. Germline V lookup: CDR1 MNHEY, CDR2 SMNVEV (reference sequence). CDR3 length: 14 residues. CDR3 loop: CASRLAGGSYEQYF. CDR3 nucleotide sequence: TGTGCCAGCAGGTTAGCGGGAGGCTCCTACGAGCAGTACTTC.

The CDR3: CASSTVPGQGREEDEQYF. The DNA of the CDR3 is TGTGCCAGTAGTACCGTCCCGGGACAGGGAAGAGAGGAAGACGAGCAGTACTTC. The V gene is TRBV19, the J gene TRBJ2-7; 9 positions agree with TRBD1. The CDR3 consists of 18 residues. V gave up 4 bases and J gave up 5 bases; unmatched junction bases: 18. Germline V gene sequence: CDR1 LNHDA, CDR2 SQIVND (reference sequence). The whole variable domain, remainder taken from reference TRBV19 and TRBJ2-7, is DGGITQSPKYLFRKEGQNVTLSCEQNLNHDAMYWYRQDPGQGLRLIYYSQIVNDFQKGDIAEGYSVSREKKESFPLTVTSAQKNPTAFYLCASSTVPGQGREEDEQYFGPGTRLTVT.

This clone was seen more than once but under ten times. V gene TRBV12-5 combines with J gene TRBJ2-1, with 13 bases matching TRBD2. The CDR3 spans 19 residues. The junction had 17 bases not matched to a gene; V was cut back by 6 bases and J by 6 bases. Germline CDR1 reads LGHNT; CDR2 reads FRNRAP. Written as DNA, the CDR3 is TGTGCTAGTGGCTCGTTTAAGGGAACTAGCGGGAGGGTGTCCAATGAGCAGTTCTTC. Its protein product is CASGSFKGTSGRVSNEQFF.

V gene TRBV5-1 combines with J gene TRBJ2-2, with D unresolved. The germline V gene has CDR1 SGHRS and CDR2 YFSETQ. This CDR3 has 16 residues. V lost 0 bases and J 0 bases, leaving 9 bases between the germline ends. This chain's CDR3 is CASSLGAQANTGELFF. CDR3 bases: TGCGCCAGCAGCTTGGGGGCACAAGCGAACACCGGGGAGCTGTTTTTT.

The rearrangement uses TRBV2 and TRBJ1-1; tentatively, D is TRBD1 (5 bases). The CDR3 length is 13 residues. Between the trimmed V and J ends, which lost 11 bases and 0 bases, there was a span of 13 bases. Germline V gene sequence: CDR1 SNHLY, CDR2 FYNNEI. DNA for the CDR3: TGTGCCGGGAGATGGGGGGTGAACACTGAAGCTTTCTTT. This codes for CAGRWGVNTEAFF.

The rearrangement uses TRBV18 and TRBJ1-5, with 11 bases lining up with TRBD1. CDR1 and CDR2 (germline): KGHSH, LQKENI. V was clipped by 2 bases and J by 6 bases; unmatched bases: 6. This CDR3 is 16 amino acids long. The CDR3 sequence is CASSPAGQGAIQPQHF. The DNA for the CDR3 is TGTGCCAGCTCACCAGCCGGACAGGGGGCGATTCAGCCCCAGCATTTT.